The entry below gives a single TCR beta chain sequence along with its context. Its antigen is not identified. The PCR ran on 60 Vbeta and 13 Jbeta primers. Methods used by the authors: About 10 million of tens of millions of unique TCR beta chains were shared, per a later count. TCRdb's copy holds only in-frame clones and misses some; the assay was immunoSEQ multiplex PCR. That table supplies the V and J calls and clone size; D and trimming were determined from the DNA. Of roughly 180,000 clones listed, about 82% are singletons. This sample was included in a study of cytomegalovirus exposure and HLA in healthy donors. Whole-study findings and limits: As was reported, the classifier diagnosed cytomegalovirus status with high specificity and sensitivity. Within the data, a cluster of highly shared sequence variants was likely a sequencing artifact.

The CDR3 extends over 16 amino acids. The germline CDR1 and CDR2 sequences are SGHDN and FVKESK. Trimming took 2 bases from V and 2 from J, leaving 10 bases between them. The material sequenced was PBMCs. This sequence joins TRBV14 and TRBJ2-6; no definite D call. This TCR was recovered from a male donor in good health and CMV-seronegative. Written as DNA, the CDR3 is TGTGCCAGCAGCCAACTTAGTATCCCTGGGGCCAACGTCCTGACTTTC. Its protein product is CASSQLSIPGANVLTF.